Listed here are 8 T cell receptor beta chains from one sample, sequenced in a study of T cells in Graves' hyperthyroidism and ophthalmopathy. Amplified regions were TCR beta CDR3 sequences from RNA transcripts. In the first-round RT-PCR of the TCR CDR3, the HTBI primer set was used. TCRdb reprocessed the multiplex PCR reads with MiXCR, giving one entry per CDR3 protein. Seen here are roughly 300,000 distinct CDR3 sequences, about 15% observed once, and the top ten hold 20% to 25%. Sequenced material: blood. The source is a woman in her 30s with Graves' hyperthyroidism.

This clonotype was seen ten or more times. The chain joins TRBV20-1 to TRBJ2-2, with TRBD2 matching over 7 bases. V lost 3 bases, J lost 4 bases, and 11 bases stayed unmatched. The CDR3 is made up of 16 amino acids. Germline loops: CDR1 DFQATT, CDR2 SNEGSKA (reference sequence). CDR3 sequence: CSARGLKTSVTGELFF. The DNA of the CDR3 is TGCAGTGCTAGGGGGCTGAAAACTAGCGTCACCGGGGAGCTGTTTTTT.

In regard to this clonotype: The junction shows a germline mismatch at one end, possibly a read error. The CDR3 protein is CASSKLARRTYTQYF. CDR3 DNA: TGTGCCAGCAGCAAACTAGCGCGGCGCACATATACGCAGTATTTT. The J gene is TRBJ2-3, the V gene TRBV28; 7 bases match TRBD2. Germline CDR1 and CDR2: MDHEN and SYDVKM. The CDR3 runs 15 residues.

This clonotype came up many times. The chain uses TRBV6-2 or TRBV6-3 and TRBJ2-5; no definite D call. The CDR3 extends over 13 amino acids. V lost 2 bases and J lost 0, with 4 bases in between. CDR1 and CDR2 from the germline V gene are MNHEY and SVGEGT. The CDR3 spells CASSYNYQETQYF. As DNA, the CDR3 is TGTGCCAGCAGTTACAACTACCAAGAGACCCAGTACTTC.

This clonotype was found many times. The rearrangement uses TRBV28 and TRBJ2-5; 12 bases map to TRBD2. Losses at the gene ends were 6 bases for V and 4 bases for J; bases not matched to a gene: 3. Germline CDR1 and CDR2: MDHEN and SYDVKM. This CDR3 is built from 14 residues. CDR3 nucleotides: TGTGCCAGCAGGGGACTAGCGGGCTCAGAGACCCAGTACTTC. Protein: CASRGLAGSETQYF.

This clonotype was seen many times. The chain combines TRBV7-9 with TRBJ2-2, with unresolved D. Trimming removed 2 bases at V and 7 bases at J, with 8 bases between. This CDR3 comprises 13 residues. Germline-derived CDR1 and CDR2 are SEHNR and FQNEAQ (reference sequence). The CDR3 loop reads CASSLILGGELFF. The DNA for the CDR3 is TGTGCCAGCAGCTTAATATTAGGCGGGGAGCTGTTTTTT.

This clonotype was recorded many times. This chain joins TRBV11-2 and TRBJ2-2; D is uncertain. V lost 4 bases, J lost 4 bases, and 19 bases lay in between. The CDR3 extends over 17 amino acids. The germline gives CDR1 SGHAT, CDR2 FQNNGV. The CDR3 sequence: CASSSQKMAPGTGELFF. Here the CDR3 DNA reads TGTGCCAGCAGCTCCCAAAAGATGGCCCCGGGCACCGGGGAGCTGTTTTTT.

This clonotype was detected ten times or more. The chain uses TRBV28 and TRBJ2-2, with D perhaps assigned TRBD1 or TRBD2 (6 bases each). Trimming left V 4 bases short and J 1 base short, with 13 bases between. This CDR3 spans 16 amino acids. Germline values: CDR1 MDHEN, CDR2 SYDVKM. The CDR3 protein is CASSSRLGGNTGELFF. The CDR3 DNA follows: TGTGCCAGCAGTTCCCGACTAGGGGGGAACACCGGGGAGCTGTTTTTT.

This clonotype has at least ten counts. This sequence joins TRBV3-1 and TRBJ2-1; maybe TRBD1 (5 bases). The CDR3 extends over 15 amino acids. V was cut by 4 bases and J by 1 base, with 11 bases left in between. The germline CDR1 and CDR2 sequences are LGHDT and YNNKEL (reference sequence). The CDR3 coding sequence is TGTGCCAGCAGCCCCCGGACAAGATCCTACAATGAGCAGTTCTTC. As protein: CASSPRTRSYNEQFF.